One sample yielded the 10 T cell receptor beta chains listed below, sequenced in a study of T-cell memory formation after mild COVID-19. TCRdb processed the 5' RACE reads anew with MiXCR; each CDR3 protein has one entry. The sample holds fewer than 500,000 distinct CDR3 sequences, roughly 25% seen once. Source material: PBMCs or a T cell subset sorted from them (not recorded which). All receptors derive from an adult woman who had mild COVID-19 (a few samples of this study predate the infection). Cell type and time point are not known.

This chain connects TRBV27 to TRBJ2-7; D possibly corresponds to TRBD2 (7 bases). CDR1 is MNHEY, CDR2 SMNVEV, per germline (reference sequence). CDR3 length: 15 residues. The V end was cut by 4 bases, the J end by 4 bases, with 17 bases between. The CDR3 nucleotides are TGTGCCAGCAGTTGGGGGGGCCCCCGAGGGTACGAGCAGTACTTC. As protein: CASSWGGPRGYEQYF.

This clonotype was detected only a few times. The rearrangement links TRBV29-1 to TRBJ1-2, with unresolved D. The CDR3 is made up of 11 amino acids. Germline assignment: CDR1 SQVTM and CDR2 ANQGSEA. The V end was cut by 4 bases, the J end by 6 bases, with 9 bases between. For the CDR3, the DNA is TGCAGCGTTGGGCTCATGGATGGCTACACCTTC. Translating gives CSVGLMDGYTF. The variable domain in full, with the rest retrieved from reference TRBV29-1 and TRBJ1-2, is SAVISQKPSRDICQRGTSLTIQCQVDSQVTMMFWYRQQPGQSLTLIATANQGSEATYESGFVIDKFPISRPNLTFSTLTVSNMSPEDSSIYLCSVGLMDGYTFGSGTRLTVV.

The chain carries TRBV2 and TRBJ1-1; D gene unclear. This CDR3 is 13 amino acids long. V lost 7 bases, J lost 0 bases, and 9 bases lay in between. Germline V lookup: CDR1 SNHLY, CDR2 FYNNEI. In DNA, the CDR3 is TGTGCCAGCATTGGCGGATTGAACACTGAAGCTTTCTTT. Its translation: CASIGGLNTEAFF.

This clonotype was counted between two and nine times. V is TRBV6-5 and J is TRBJ1-1, with 12 nucleotides matching TRBD1. CDR1 and CDR2 from the germline V gene are MNHEY and SVGAGI. The V and J ends lost 4 bases and 5 bases, in that order; junction bases with no gene match: 11. CDR3 length: 17 residues. The CDR3 protein is CASSSPGTGGLGTEAFF. CDR3 bases: TGTGCCAGCAGTTCCCCCGGGACAGGGGGCCTGGGGACTGAAGCTTTCTTT.

This clonotype was detected only a few times. This chain uses TRBV6-1 with TRBJ2-4, with D possibly matching TRBD1 (6 bases). Between the trimmed V and J ends, which lost 8 bases and 5 bases, there was a span of 19 bases. This CDR3 region has 15 residues. The germline V gene encodes CDR1 MNHNS and CDR2 SASEGT. The CDR3 loop reads CASGVQGLVENIQYF. CDR3 coding DNA: TGTGCCAGCGGCGTACAGGGCCTTGTGGAAAACATTCAGTACTTC.

The chain uses TRBV7-9 and TRBJ2-7; the match to TRBD2 covers 8 bases. The CDR3 sequence is 14 residues long. With V trimmed by 1 base and J by 4 bases, 3 bases remained unmatched. Germline values: CDR1 SEHNR, CDR2 FQNEAQ (reference sequence). DNA of the CDR3: TGTGCCAGCAGCTTAGAGGGACTAGAATACGAGCAGTACTTC. Translated: CASSLEGLEYEQYF.

This chain links TRBV7-6 with TRBJ2-2; the match to TRBD2 covers 11 bases. The V and J ends lost 1 base and 6 bases, in that order; junction bases with no gene match: 13. CDR1 and CDR2 from the germline V gene are SGHVS and FNYEAQ. The CDR3 contains 19 residues. CDR3 amino acids: CASSLVPPSGGTPSGELFF. CDR3 coding DNA: TGTGCCAGCAGCTTAGTACCCCCTAGCGGGGGGACCCCATCCGGGGAGCTGTTTTTT. Together with reference TRBV7-6 and TRBJ2-2, the CDR3 gives the full variable domain: GAGVSQSPRYKVTKRGQDVALRCDPISGHVSLYWYRQALGQGPEFLTYFNYEAQQDKSGLPNDRFSAERPEGSISTLTIQRTEQRDSAMYRCASSLVPPSGGTPSGELFFGEGSRLTVL.

This chain joins TRBV7-2 and TRBJ1-2, with D possibly being TRBD1 (6 bases). Germline values: CDR1 SGHTA, CDR2 FQGNSA. The CDR3 has 15 amino acids. V lost 2 bases to trimming and J lost 2 bases, with 12 bases between them. The CDR3 sequence: CASSLKGGPNYGYTF. CDR3 DNA: TGTGCCAGCAGCTTAAAGGGGGGACCCAACTATGGCTACACCTTC.

The chain has TRBV4-2 and TRBJ2-2, with D possibly being TRBD2 (6 bases). Trimming stripped 0 bases from V and 7 bases from J, with 15 bases between. Germline CDR1 reads LGHNA; CDR2 reads YNFKEQ. The CDR3 runs 16 residues. The CDR3 reads CASSQDRLEGSGELFF. The CDR3 DNA reads TGTGCCAGCAGCCAAGATAGACTGGAGGGGAGCGGGGAGCTGTTTTTT.

The sample holds many counts of this clonotype. The chain carries TRBV6-5 and TRBJ2-2, with a tentative D call TRBD1 (5 bases). The germline CDR1 and CDR2 sequences are MNHEY and SVGAGI. Trimming pared 6 bases from V and 3 bases from J, leaving 11 bases between. This CDR3 has 14 residues. CDR3 DNA sequence: TGTGCCAGCAGCCCACCAGGGTACACCGGGGAGCTGTTTTTT. It specifies CASSPPGYTGELFF.